What follows are 18 T cell receptor beta chains derived from one specimen sequenced in a study of cytomegalovirus exposure and HLA in healthy donors. The PCR contained 60 Vbeta and 13 Jbeta primers. Libraries were prepared by immunoSEQ multiplex PCR; TCRdb keeps only in-frame clonotypes and omits some of them. The sample has about 74,000 clones, 72% seen once. The specimen was PBMCs. The receptors come from a woman aged 40 to 49 in good health and CMV-seropositive.

The genes are TRBV30 and TRBJ2-1; 8 positions agree with TRBD1. J was trimmed by 3 bases and V by 0 bases; bases with no gene match: 13. The germline V gene encodes CDR1 GTSNPN and CDR2 SVGIG (reference sequence). The CDR3 extends over 18 amino acids. CDR3: CAWSVGMPRQGYYNEQFF. The CDR3 region has the DNA TGTGCCTGGAGTGTTGGTATGCCCCGACAGGGGTACTACAATGAGCAGTTCTTC.

The genes are TRBV4-3 and TRBJ2-5, with D tentatively TRBD1 (5 bases). CDR3 length: 16 amino acids. Germline loops: CDR1 LGHNA, CDR2 YSLEER. V gave up 0 bases and J gave up 4 bases, with 15 bases separating them. Here the CDR3 reads CASSQDLQGLGETQYF. CDR3 DNA: TGCGCCAGCAGCCAAGATCTGCAGGGTTTGGGAGAGACCCAGTACTTC.

The CDR3 DNA is TGTGCCAGCAGTCGTCAGGGACAACACACTTCTGGAAACACCATATATTTT. Encoded protein: CASSRQGQHTSGNTIYF. The gene calls are TRBV2 and TRBJ1-3; weak D call: TRBD1 (6 bases). The CDR3 has 17 residues. The germline CDR1 and CDR2 sequences are SNHLY and FYNNEI. V was pared by 5 bases and J by 1 base, with 18 bases between.

The genes are TRBV5-1 and TRBJ2-7; perhaps TRBD1 as D (5 bases). V was pared by 4 bases and J by 1 base, with 15 bases between. The germline CDR1 and CDR2 sequences are SGHRS and YFSETQ. CDR3 length: 15 amino acids. The CDR3 loop reads CASSGKGSTSYEQYF. The DNA of the CDR3 is TGCGCCAGCAGCGGTAAGGGGTCTACTTCCTACGAGCAGTACTTC.

The rearrangement links TRBV2 to TRBJ1-1; D ambiguous. This CDR3 is built from 13 residues. Trimming shortened V by 10 bases and J by 1 base, and 13 bases separated the two germline ends. CDR1 and CDR2 (germline): SNHLY, FYNNEI. The CDR3 spells CAISFPGNTEAFF. In DNA, the CDR3 is TGTGCCATCTCGTTTCCGGGGAACACTGAAGCTTTCTTT.

The rearrangement joins TRBV6-1 to TRBJ1-4, with 8 bases lining up with TRBD1. Germline loops: CDR1 MNHNS, CDR2 SASEGT. After removal of 2 bases from V and 8 bases from J, the junction contained 13 bases not matched to a gene. The CDR3 has 17 residues. CDR3 DNA: TGTGCCAGCAGTGAACTGGACAGGGTGGGAGGGACCGAAAAACTGTTTTTT. Protein: CASSELDRVGGTEKLFF.

CDR3 in DNA: TGTGCCAGCTCACCCCCAGGGACAGACAATTCACCCCTCCACTTT. It translates to CASSPPGTDNSPLHF. The chain uses TRBV18 and TRBJ1-6, with TRBD1 matching 7 bases. After removal of 3 bases from V and 7 bases from J, the junction contained 6 bases not matched to a gene. From germline, CDR1 is KGHSH and CDR2 LQKENI. The CDR3 extends over 15 amino acids.

For this clone: One end of the junction does not line up with germline, which may come from a read error. CDR3 amino acids: CASSVTGGPLGRDYGYPF. The CDR3 DNA sequence: TGCGCCAGCAGTGTCACGGGTGGCCCCCTTGGTCGTGACTATGGCTACCCCTTC. The V and J genes are TRBV10-1 and TRBJ1-2, with unresolved D. The CDR3 runs to 18 residues. Per the germline V gene, CDR1 is WNHNN and CDR2 is SYGVQD (reference sequence).

In its sample, this clone was seen a few times. V is TRBV7-9 and J is TRBJ2-4, with D possibly TRBD1 on 6 matching bases. The V gene lost 5 bases and the J gene lost 3 bases, with 11 bases spanning the gap. This CDR3 is 14 amino acids long. The germline V gene has CDR1 SEHNR and CDR2 FQNEAQ (reference sequence). The CDR3 loop reads CASSPTGIKNIQYF. As DNA, the CDR3 is TGTGCCAGCAGCCCGACAGGTATCAAAAACATTCAGTACTTC.

V and J are TRBV5-1 and TRBJ2-2; D may be TRBD2 (6 bases). The germline gives CDR1 SGHRS, CDR2 YFSETQ. The CDR3 runs to 16 residues. The germline V and J ends were trimmed by 2 bases and 2 bases, with 13 bases remaining between them. In nucleotides, the CDR3 is TGCGCCAGCAGCTTAGAACCGGGAGTAAACACCGGGGAGCTGTTTTTT. Translated: CASSLEPGVNTGELFF.

Of note for this clone: Other DNA sequences from this sample encode an identical CDR3 as well. The V gene is TRBV6-5, the J gene TRBJ1-3; TRBD1 matches 7 bases. The CDR3 covers 13 residues. Per germline, CDR1 MNHEY and CDR2 SVGAGI. Trimming cost V 6 bases and J 1 base; bases outside gene matches: 0. In DNA, the CDR3 is TGTGCCAGCAGGGGACAGTCTGGAAACACCATATATTTT. Translating it yields CASRGQSGNTIYF.

J is TRBJ1-4 and V is TRBV5-8, with 7 nucleotides matching TRBD1. With 0 bases clipped from V and 7 bases from J, the junction kept 3 bases outside the gene matches. Germline V gene sequence: CDR1 SGHTS, CDR2 YDEGEE. This CDR3 has 14 amino acids. The CDR3 region has the DNA TGTGCCAGCAGCTTGGGAAGGGGGCTTGAAAAACTGTTTTTT. Its protein is CASSLGRGLEKLFF.

This chain uses TRBV18 with TRBJ1-6, with TRBD1 identical over 8 bases. Trimming at V came to 1 base and at J to 4 bases, leaving 3 bases not matched to a gene. The CDR3 runs 16 residues. In germline, CDR1 is KGHSH, CDR2 LQKENI. CDR3 in DNA: TGTGCCAGCTCACCACGCGACAGGGGATATAATTCACCCCTCCACTTT. Translation gives CASSPRDRGYNSPLHF.

The chain is built from TRBV2 and TRBJ2-7; possible D gene TRBD2, 5 bases. This CDR3 comprises 13 residues. Trimming left V 0 bases short and J 13 bases short, with 16 bases between. Germline CDR1 and CDR2: SNHLY and FYNNEI. The CDR3 protein is CASSEALIGGGYF. DNA for the CDR3: TGTGCCAGCAGTGAAGCGCTTATAGGAGGAGGATACTTC.

The V call is TRBV15, the J call TRBJ2-3; a possible D gene is TRBD2 (5 bases). This CDR3 contains 17 residues. V was trimmed by 0 bases and J by 3 bases, leaving 16 bases between them. Germline-derived CDR1 and CDR2 are LNHNV and YYDKDF (reference sequence). The CDR3, as DNA: TGTGCCACCAGCAGAGATAAGACGACCCCGGGGACAGATACGCAGTATTTT. It codes for CATSRDKTTPGTDTQYF.

The rearrangement joins TRBV7-2 to TRBJ1-2, with 7 bases lining up with TRBD1. CDR1 is SGHTA and CDR2 is FQGNSA in the germline V gene. Germline trimming cut 3 bases from V and 7 bases from J; bases unmatched to any gene: 8. The CDR3 sequence is 14 residues long. CDR3 sequence reads: CASSFGQDPTGYTF. The CDR3, as DNA: TGTGCCAGCAGCTTTGGACAGGATCCTACTGGCTACACCTTC.

The rearrangement joins TRBV30 to TRBJ1-3; D is uncertain. The CDR3 runs to 13 residues. Germline loops: CDR1 GTSNPN, CDR2 SVGIG (reference sequence). V was pared by 6 bases and J by 4 bases, with 13 bases between. The CDR3 DNA reads as TGTGCCTGCGCGCGGGCGGCCGGAAACACCATATATTTT. Residues: CACARAAGNTIYF. The full variable domain, its missing parts supplied by reference TRBV30 and TRBJ1-3, is SQTIHQWPATLVQPVGSPLSLECTVEGTSNPNLYWYRQAAGRGLQLLFYSVGIGQISSEVPQNLSASRPQDRQFILSSKKLLLSDSGFYLCACARAAGNTIYFGEGSWLTVV.

The chain combines TRBV7-9 with TRBJ2-3, with 7 positions matching TRBD1. This CDR3 comprises 16 residues. Per the germline V gene, CDR1 is SEHNR and CDR2 is FQNEAQ (reference sequence). Trimming took 4 bases from V and 1 from J; bases not matched to a gene: 8. This CDR3 is CASSSRGGSRTDTQYF. The CDR3 nucleotides read TGTGCCAGCAGCTCCCGAGGGGGCAGCCGCACAGATACGCAGTATTTT.